The 28 T cell receptor beta chains listed next were all sequenced from one sample in a study of blood T cells in healthy people across ages. Sample-barcoded 5' priming and a J-beta primer mix drove a second PCR of roughly 6 to 12 cycles. TCRdb independently ran MiXCR on the 5' RACE reads; one entry per CDR3 protein. The data hold roughly 640,000 distinct CDR3 sequences, with roughly 30% observed a single time. The sequenced sample consisted of blood. Every receptor here comes from a woman older than 75 in good health.

As concerns this clonotype: This may be a read error: a much more frequent sequence differs by one nucleotide. This sequence joins TRBV7-2 and TRBJ2-5; the D is unclear. Germline assignment: CDR1 SGHTA and CDR2 FQGNSA. The CDR3 totals 13 residues. V shed 5 bases and J shed 3 bases, with 10 bases lying between them. The CDR3 reads CASSPSGKETQYF. CDR3 DNA sequence: TGTGCCAGCAGCCCCTCGGGCAAAGAGACCCAGTACTTC. Full variable domain (rest looked up from reference TRBV7-2 and TRBJ2-5): GAGVSQSPSNKVTEKGKDVELRCDPISGHTALYWYRQSLGQGLEFLIYFQGNSAPDKSGLPSDRFSAERTGGSVSTLTIQRTQQEDSAVYLCASSPSGKETQYFGPGTRLLVL.

Turning to this clonotype: At one boundary the junction diverges from the germline segment, which might be a read error. The genes are TRBV14 and TRBJ2-7; 11 bases map to TRBD2. The V gene's germline CDR1 is SGHDN and CDR2 FVKESK. This CDR3 is 15 amino acids long. The CDR3 protein is CASNQPGLADYEQYF. CDR3 coding DNA: TGTGCCAGCAACCAACCGGGACTAGCGGACTACGAGCAGTACTTC.

This clonotype was counted at least ten times. This chain connects TRBV5-1 to TRBJ2-1; D is unclear. The V gene's germline CDR1 is SGHRS and CDR2 YFSETQ. The length of the CDR3 is 14 residues. Trimming took 4 bases from V and 3 from J, leaving 11 bases between them. CDR3 nucleotide sequence: TGCGCCAGCAGCAGTACAACACTCTACAATGAGCAGTTCTTC. Its protein product is CASSSTTLYNEQFF.

The chain links TRBV9 to TRBJ2-5, with 7 nucleotides matching TRBD2. CDR1 SGDLS and CDR2 YYNGEE come from the germline V gene. The CDR3 extends over 16 amino acids. Germline trimming cut 1 base from V and 5 bases from J; bases unmatched to any gene: 11. Written as DNA, the CDR3 is TGTGCCAGCAGCGTAAAATCGCGTGGCGGGAGCGAGACCCAGTACTTC. This codes for CASSVKSRGGSETQYF.

On this clonotype itself: The CDR3 does not end in the conserved phenylalanine or tryptophan, so this is likely a read error. V usage is TRBV29-1 and J usage is TRBJ1-3; TRBD1 matches at 9 bases. Per germline, CDR1 SQVTM and CDR2 ANQGSEA. This CDR3 spans 14 amino acids. V gave up 5 bases and J gave up 2 bases; unmatched junction bases: 4. DNA for the CDR3: TGCAGCGTTCGAACAGGGGGCACTGGAAACACCATATATGTT. It encodes CSVRTGGTGNTIYV.

In its sample, this clonotype was seen a few times. The rearrangement joins TRBV12-3 or TRBV12-4 to TRBJ2-2, with 10 bases aligning to TRBD1. Trimming removed 8 bases from V and 4 bases from J; junction bases left unmatched: 10. CDR3 length: 16 amino acids. The CDR3 DNA follows: TGTGCCAGCTTTACCGGGACAGGGGCGGCCACCGGGGAGCTGTTTTTT. Protein product: CASFTGTGAATGELFF.

This clonotype came up a few times. This chain connects TRBV4-3 to TRBJ1-1, with D perhaps matching TRBD1 (5 bases). The CDR3 has 16 amino acids. V shed 0 bases and J shed 4 bases, with 15 bases lying between them. Germline loops: CDR1 LGHNA, CDR2 YSLEER. CDR3 loop: CASSQDLNQGFTEAFF. CDR3 DNA: TGCGCCAGCAGCCAAGATCTTAACCAGGGTTTCACTGAAGCTTTCTTT.

The sample holds one count of this clonotype. This chain connects TRBV3-1 to TRBJ1-1; tentatively, D is TRBD1 (6 bases). The germline gives CDR1 LGHDT, CDR2 YNNKEL (reference sequence). The CDR3 totals 13 residues. Between the trimmed V and J ends, which lost 5 bases and 10 bases, there was a span of 17 bases. CDR3 coding DNA: TGTGCCAGCAGCACCCAACGGACAGAGGGAGCTTTCTTT. Amino acids: CASSTQRTEGAFF. The entire variable domain, with the rest obtained from reference TRBV3-1 and TRBJ1-1, is as follows: DTAVSQTPKYLVTQMGNDKSIKCEQNLGHDTMYWYKQDSKKFLKIMFSYNNKELIINETVPNRFSPKSPDKAHLNLHINSLELGDSAVYFCASSTQRTEGAFFGQGTRLTVV.

This clonotype has ten or more counts. The chain employs TRBV20-1 and TRBJ1-1; 8 bases are a match to TRBD1. Germline V gives CDR1 DFQATT, CDR2 SNEGSKA (reference sequence). Unmatched junction bases numbered 8, after V lost 1 base and J lost 10 bases. This CDR3 comprises 13 residues. CDR3 sequence (DNA): TGCAGTGCTAGAGCGAGGACAGGGTTCTCAGCTTTCTTT. This gives the protein CSARARTGFSAFF.

This clonotype was counted a few times. The rearrangement joins TRBV30 to TRBJ2-2, with 10 bases aligning to TRBD2. CDR1 is GTSNPN, CDR2 SVGIG, per germline (reference sequence). The ends lost 1 base at V and 7 bases at J; junction bases unmatched: 3. This CDR3 has 14 amino acids. The CDR3 coding sequence is TGTGCCTGGAGTGGCACTAGCGGGGTCGGGGAGCTGTTTTTT. Translation gives CAWSGTSGVGELFF. Drawing the rest from reference TRBV30 and TRBJ2-2, the complete variable domain is SQTIHQWPATLVQPVGSPLSLECTVEGTSNPNLYWYRQAAGRGLQLLFYSVGIGQISSEVPQNLSASRPQDRQFILSSKKLLLSDSGFYLCAWSGTSGVGELFFGEGSRLTVL.

This clonotype appeared a few times. This could be a read error, since a much larger clone is one nucleotide away. The V and J genes are TRBV20-1 and TRBJ2-7, with D maybe TRBD2 (5 bases). The V and J ends lost 1 base and 2 bases respectively, with 12 bases between them. Germline CDR1 reads DFQATT; CDR2 reads SNEGSKA (reference sequence). CDR3 size: 14 residues. The CDR3 is CSARGWQRTYEQYF. The CDR3 coding sequence is TGCAGTGCTAGAGGTTGGCAGCGGACCTACGAGCAGTACTTC.

This clonotype was counted many times. The chain uses TRBV29-1 and TRBJ2-3; D ambiguous. V lost 4 bases and J lost 6, with 8 bases in between. Germline loops: CDR1 SQVTM, CDR2 ANQGSEA. CDR3 size: 11 residues. DNA for the CDR3: TGCAGCGTTGCGAGCGCGGATACGCAGTATTTT. Residues: CSVASADTQYF.

This clonotype showed up many times. V gene TRBV7-6 combines with J gene TRBJ2-1; the D is unclear. Germline values: CDR1 SGHVS, CDR2 FNYEAQ. The CDR3 runs to 15 residues. The germline V and J ends were trimmed by 5 bases and 9 bases, with 20 bases remaining between them. The CDR3 coding sequence is TGTGCCAGCAGCCTCCAGGCAATAGGATCAATTGAGCAGTTCTTC. Its protein product is CASSLQAIGSIEQFF.

This clonotype was seen a few times. A much bigger clone sits one base away, suggesting this may be a read error. DNA of the CDR3: TGCAGTGCTAGAGATCCCCAAACGGGGGGCGGTGAGCAGTTCTTC. Its translation is CSARDPQTGGGEQFF. This chain joins TRBV20-1 and TRBJ2-1; D perhaps matches TRBD2 (7 bases). The CDR3 loop spans 15 amino acids. Germline V gene lookup returns CDR1 DFQATT and CDR2 SNEGSKA (reference sequence). V lost 0 bases and J lost 9, with 18 bases in between.

This clonotype has at least ten counts. The chain recombines TRBV29-1 with TRBJ1-1, with a weak D call TRBD1 (5 bases). V was shortened by 7 bases and J by 6 bases, with 15 bases between the two germline ends. This CDR3 spans 12 amino acids. The germline CDR1 and CDR2 sequences are SQVTM and ANQGSEA. CDR3 DNA sequence: TGCAGCGGACGTCGGGGGACCGCTGAAGCTTTCTTT. Amino acids: CSGRRGTAEAFF.

This clonotype showed up many times. This chain uses TRBV29-1 with TRBJ2-2; D remains unclear. In germline, CDR1 is SQVTM, CDR2 ANQGSEA. The CDR3 has 11 residues. Trimming stripped 6 bases from V and 1 base from J, with 3 bases between. This CDR3 reads CSVQNTGELFF. The CDR3 DNA sequence: TGCAGCGTCCAGAACACCGGGGAGCTGTTTTTT.

Only a few counts were recorded for this clonotype. A read error may be the cause here, since a much bigger clone is one base away. V and J are TRBV7-2 and TRBJ2-3, with 10 bases that match TRBD2. The V segment lost 5 bases and the J segment 3 bases; nucleotides outside the gene matches: 14. Germline V gives CDR1 SGHTA, CDR2 FQGNSA. The length of the CDR3 is 18 residues. The DNA of the CDR3 is TGTGCCAGCAGCCCCTGGGGTAGCGGGGGGCAGAGTACAGATACGCAGTATTTT. Amino acids: CASSPWGSGGQSTDTQYF.

This clonotype was recorded at least ten times. V usage is TRBV20-1 and J usage is TRBJ1-2, with D maybe TRBD1 (5 bases). Per the germline V gene, CDR1 is DFQATT and CDR2 is SNEGSKA (reference sequence). The CDR3 contains 12 residues. V was shortened by 6 bases and J by 8 bases, with 16 bases between the two germline ends. The CDR3 DNA sequence: TGCAGTGCCACGGCAGGGATGTCCGGCTACACCTTC. Amino acid sequence: CSATAGMSGYTF.

Of note for this clonotype: A read error is possible here, since a much larger clone lies one base away. The J gene is TRBJ1-4, the V gene TRBV3-1, with D unresolved. The CDR3 has 14 residues. Looked up from germline, CDR1 is LGHDT and CDR2 is YNNKEL (reference sequence). Trimming left V 2 bases short and J 0 bases short, with 4 bases between. CDR3 bases: TGTGCCAGCAGCCAAAGGTCAACTAATGAAAAACTGTTTTTT. Translation gives CASSQRSTNEKLFF.

This chain joins TRBV20-1 and TRBJ1-2; 8 bases line up with TRBD1. CDR3 length: 12 amino acids. The V gene's germline CDR1 is DFQATT and CDR2 SNEGSKA (reference sequence). The V segment lost 3 bases and the J segment 5 bases; nucleotides outside the gene matches: 2. CDR3 sequence reads: CSARDRDYGYTF. CDR3 bases: TGCAGTGCTAGGGACAGGGATTATGGCTACACCTTC.

The V gene is TRBV19, the J gene TRBJ2-7; D possibly corresponds to TRBD1 (6 bases). Germline CDR1 LNHDA, CDR2 SQIVND (reference sequence). CDR3 length equals 14 residues. Trimming shortened V by 3 bases and J by 6 bases, and 15 bases separated the two germline ends. The CDR3 reads CASSIRGAYGEQYF. DNA for the CDR3: TGTGCCAGTAGTATCAGGGGCGCATATGGCGAGCAGTACTTC.

This clonotype came up a few times. The V and J genes are TRBV6-2 or TRBV6-3 and TRBJ1-2; no clear D. This CDR3 spans 13 amino acids. Deletions cut 8 bases from V and 0 bases from J, with 10 bases between. The germline V gene has CDR1 MNHEY and CDR2 SVGEGT. CDR3 nucleotide sequence: TGTGCCAGCCAAACTCTAGCTAACTATGGCTACACCTTC. This sequence encodes CASQTLANYGYTF.

The genes are TRBV4-3 and TRBJ1-4; 7 bases fit TRBD1. This CDR3 has 16 amino acids. The germline gives CDR1 LGHNA, CDR2 YSLEER. J gave up 5 bases and V 4 bases, and 10 bases lay outside the gene matches. CDR3 sequence (DNA): TGCGCCAGCAGCCCCAGGGGGGACAGTGGGAATGAAAAACTGTTTTTT. It yields the protein CASSPRGDSGNEKLFF.

This clonotype was seen only a few times. The V and J genes are TRBV6-5 and TRBJ2-5, with D uncertain. V was clipped by 3 bases and J by 3 bases, with 8 bases between them. The CDR3 is 13 residues long. Germline V lookup: CDR1 MNHEY, CDR2 SVGAGI. CDR3 protein: CASSYTDKETQYF. The CDR3 DNA follows: TGTGCCAGCAGTTATACTGACAAAGAGACCCAGTACTTC.

The V and J genes are TRBV27 and TRBJ1-1, with D maybe TRBD1 (5 bases). The CDR3 extends over 12 amino acids. V lost 3 bases and J lost 7, with 9 bases in between. Germline assignment: CDR1 MNHEY and CDR2 SMNVEV (reference sequence). CDR3 sequence (DNA): TGTGCCAGCAGTTTCCGGGGGGGTGAAGCTTTCTTT. Translation gives CASSFRGGEAFF.

This clonotype occurred many times. The rearrangement joins TRBV28 to TRBJ2-4; D possibly corresponds to TRBD1 (8 bases). The CDR3 loop spans 20 amino acids. V dropped 2 bases and J dropped 3 bases, with 26 bases sitting between them. CDR1 and CDR2 from the germline V gene are MDHEN and SYDVKM. The CDR3 sequence is CASSLRTPHRGGLGKNIQYF. Here the CDR3 DNA reads TGTGCCAGCAGTTTAAGGACCCCCCACAGGGGGGGATTAGGCAAAAACATTCAGTACTTC. The full variable domain, its missing parts supplied by reference TRBV28 and TRBJ2-4, is DVKVTQSSRYLVKRTGEKVFLECVQDMDHENMFWYRQDPGLGLRLIYFSYDVKMKEKGDIPEGYSVSREKKERFSLILESASTNQTSMYLCASSLRTPHRGGLGKNIQYFGAGTRLSVL.

The V and J genes are TRBV12-3 or TRBV12-4 and TRBJ2-2, with 7 bases matching TRBD2. The CDR3 runs to 15 residues. After removal of 4 bases from V and 2 bases from J, the junction contained 4 bases not matched to a gene. The CDR3: CASSSGTINTGELFF. The CDR3 coding sequence is TGTGCCAGCAGTTCCGGGACTATTAACACCGGGGAGCTGTTTTTT.

This clonotype has more than one count but fewer than ten. This sequence may be a read error, since a much larger clone differs from it by one base. This sequence joins TRBV20-1 and TRBJ2-7; D not certain. Trimming shortened V by 3 bases and J by 7 bases, and 7 bases separated the two germline ends. Germline CDR1 reads DFQATT; CDR2 reads SNEGSKA (reference sequence). CDR3 length: 10 amino acids. CDR3 nucleotide sequence: TGCAGTGCTAGCAACAATGAGCAGTACTTC. It yields the protein CSASNNEQYF.